This T cell receptor beta chain came from a study of T cell changes during pregnancy in multiple sclerosis. CDR1 is SNHLY and CDR2 is FYNNEI in the germline V gene. The J segment lost 7 bases and the V segment lost 7 bases, leaving 10 bases of the junction unmatched. The CDR3 totals 15 residues. Repertoires were generated with immunoSEQ multiplex PCR, while TCRdb's copy carries only in-frame clones and drops some. Here the sample spans roughly 87,000 clones, about 91% being singletons. The rearrangement uses TRBV2 and TRBJ1-2, with 12 bases fitting TRBD1. Sequenced here: PBMCs, sampled in the first trimester of pregnancy. The sequence was obtained from a female donor in good health, serving as a control in a pregnancy study. Some clones in this sample may be carry-over from other donors' samples. CDR3 DNA: TGTGCCAGCATTTTAGGGACAGGGGGCTCTGTTGGCTACACCTTC. Protein: CASILGTGGSVGYTF.